This T cell receptor beta chain was identified during a study of metastatic and nonmetastatic thyroid tumors. About the study: Repertoire comparisons spanned blood and tumor or nodule tissue from malignant and benign thyroid patients.

None of the patients had undergone any treatment ahead of thyroid surgery. In the source study's methods: Researchers built a distant-metastasis classifier for papillary thyroid cancer that drew on CDR3 differences across clinicopathological groups. TCRdb re-called clones via MiXCR from the PCR reads. Here the V and J calls rest on TCRdb's processing, not on the authors' analysis. This table holds some 28,000 clones, around a fifth found once. The sequenced sample consisted of blood. This TCR came from a female donor with papillary thyroid cancer or a benign thyroid nodule (not recorded which). Some clones in this sample may be carry-over from other donors' samples.

This CDR3 is CASRSGLDYEQYF. The CDR3 DNA sequence: TGTGCCAGCAGGTCGGGGTTGGACTACGAGCAGTACTTC. The chain combines TRBV11-2 with TRBJ2-7; D might be TRBD2 (5 bases). CDR1 and CDR2 from the germline V gene are SGHAT and FQNNGV. V lost 6 bases and J 3 bases, leaving 12 bases between the germline ends. The CDR3 has 13 amino acids.